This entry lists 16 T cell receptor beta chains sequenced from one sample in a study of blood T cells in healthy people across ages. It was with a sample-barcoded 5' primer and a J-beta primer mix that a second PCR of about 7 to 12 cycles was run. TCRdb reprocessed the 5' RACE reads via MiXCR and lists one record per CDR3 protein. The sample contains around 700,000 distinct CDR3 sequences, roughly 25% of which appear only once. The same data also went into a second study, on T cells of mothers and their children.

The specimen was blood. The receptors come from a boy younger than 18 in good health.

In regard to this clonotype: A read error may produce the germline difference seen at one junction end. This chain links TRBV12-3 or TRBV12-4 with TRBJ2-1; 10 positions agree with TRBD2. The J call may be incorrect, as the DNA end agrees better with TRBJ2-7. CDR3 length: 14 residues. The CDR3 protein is CASSPFSGRYGQYF. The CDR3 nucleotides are TGTGCCAGCAGCCCCTTTAGCGGGAGGTACGGGCAGTACTTC.

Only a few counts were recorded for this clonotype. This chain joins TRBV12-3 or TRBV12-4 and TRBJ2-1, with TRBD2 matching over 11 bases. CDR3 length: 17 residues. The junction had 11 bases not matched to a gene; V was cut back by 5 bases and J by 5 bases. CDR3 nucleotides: TGTGCCAGCAGTCATAGCCAGACTAGCGGGGCTAACAATGAGCAGTTCTTC. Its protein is CASSHSQTSGANNEQFF.

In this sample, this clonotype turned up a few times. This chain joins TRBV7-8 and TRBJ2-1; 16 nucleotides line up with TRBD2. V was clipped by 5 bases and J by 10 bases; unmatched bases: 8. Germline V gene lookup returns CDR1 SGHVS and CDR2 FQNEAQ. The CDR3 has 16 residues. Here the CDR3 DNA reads TGTGCCAGCAGCCGTCCGGGACTAGCGGGAGGGGGGGAGCAGTTCTTC. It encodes CASSRPGLAGGGEQFF. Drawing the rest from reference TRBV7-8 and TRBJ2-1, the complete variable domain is GAGVSQSPRYKVAKRGQDVALRCDPISGHVSLFWYQQALGQGPEFLTYFQNEAQLDKSGLPSDRFFAERPEGSVSTLKIQRTQQEDSAVYLCASSRPGLAGGGEQFFGPGTRLTVL.

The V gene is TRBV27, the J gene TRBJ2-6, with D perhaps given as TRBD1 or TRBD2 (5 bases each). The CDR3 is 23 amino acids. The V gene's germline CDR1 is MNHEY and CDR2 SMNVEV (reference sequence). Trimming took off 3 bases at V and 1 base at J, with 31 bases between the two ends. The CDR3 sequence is CASSFWDPLDPGLSPSGANVLTF. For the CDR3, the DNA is TGTGCCAGCAGTTTTTGGGACCCCCTGGACCCGGGCCTAAGCCCGTCTGGGGCCAACGTCCTGACTTTC.

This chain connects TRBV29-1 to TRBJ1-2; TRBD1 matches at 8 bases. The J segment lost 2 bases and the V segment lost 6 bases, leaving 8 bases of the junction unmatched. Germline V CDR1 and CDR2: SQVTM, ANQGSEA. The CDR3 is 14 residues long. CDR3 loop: CSVVQGDWNYGYTF. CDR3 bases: TGCAGCGTCGTACAGGGGGATTGGAACTATGGCTACACCTTC.

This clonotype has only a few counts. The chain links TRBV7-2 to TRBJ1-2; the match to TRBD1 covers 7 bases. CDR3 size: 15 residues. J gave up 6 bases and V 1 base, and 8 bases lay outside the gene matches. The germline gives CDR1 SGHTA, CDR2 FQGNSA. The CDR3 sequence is CASSLGPGQGDGYTF. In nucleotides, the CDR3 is TGTGCCAGCAGCTTAGGTCCGGGGCAGGGGGATGGCTACACCTTC.

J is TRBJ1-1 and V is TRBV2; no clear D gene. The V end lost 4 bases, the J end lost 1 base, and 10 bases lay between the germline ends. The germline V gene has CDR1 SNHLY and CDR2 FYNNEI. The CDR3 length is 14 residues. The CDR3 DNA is TGTGCCAGCAGTGGAAAAACGGAGAACACTGAAGCTTTCTTT. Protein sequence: CASSGKTENTEAFF.

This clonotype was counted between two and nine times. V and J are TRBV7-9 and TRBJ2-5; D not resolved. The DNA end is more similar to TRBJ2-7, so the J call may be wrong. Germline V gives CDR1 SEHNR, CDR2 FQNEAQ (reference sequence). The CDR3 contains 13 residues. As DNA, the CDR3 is TGTGCCAGCAGCGGTCTCGTGGGCTACGAGCAGTACTTC. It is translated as CASSGLVGYEQYF.

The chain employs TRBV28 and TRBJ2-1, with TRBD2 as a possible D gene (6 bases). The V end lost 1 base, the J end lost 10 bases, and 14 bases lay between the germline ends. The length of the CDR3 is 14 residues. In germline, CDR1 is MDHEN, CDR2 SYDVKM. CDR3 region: CASSLLEGWNEQFF. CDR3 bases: TGTGCCAGCAGTTTATTGGAGGGTTGGAACGAGCAGTTCTTC.

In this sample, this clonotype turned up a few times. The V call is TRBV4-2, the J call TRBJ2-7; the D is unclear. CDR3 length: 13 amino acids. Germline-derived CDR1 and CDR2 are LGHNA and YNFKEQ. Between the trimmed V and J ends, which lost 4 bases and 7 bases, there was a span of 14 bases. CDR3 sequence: CASSPSDGWEQYF. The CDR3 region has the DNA TGTGCCAGCAGCCCCTCGGACGGGTGGGAGCAGTACTTC.

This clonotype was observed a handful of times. CDR3 in DNA: TGTGCCAGCAGACCTCGAACAGGAGGCTATGGCTACACCTTC. Its translation: CASRPRTGGYGYTF. This chain connects TRBV3-1 to TRBJ1-2; TRBD1 might be the D (5 bases). The CDR3 extends over 14 amino acids. The V gene's germline CDR1 is LGHDT and CDR2 YNNKEL (reference sequence). V was shortened by 6 bases and J by 4 bases, with 15 bases between the two germline ends.

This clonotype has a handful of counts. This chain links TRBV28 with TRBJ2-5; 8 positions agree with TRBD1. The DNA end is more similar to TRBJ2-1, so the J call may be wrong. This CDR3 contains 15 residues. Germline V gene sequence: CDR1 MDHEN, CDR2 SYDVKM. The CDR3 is CASSFLGQGDNEQFF. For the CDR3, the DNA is TGTGCCAGCAGTTTTCTAGGACAGGGCGACAATGAGCAGTTCTTC.

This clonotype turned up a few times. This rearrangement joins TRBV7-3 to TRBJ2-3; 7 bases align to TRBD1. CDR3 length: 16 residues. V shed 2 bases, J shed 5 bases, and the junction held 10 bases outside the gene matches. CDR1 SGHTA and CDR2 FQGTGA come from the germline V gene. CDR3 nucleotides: TGTGCCAGCAGCTTATCCAATGGACAGGAAGGAGATACGCAGTATTTT. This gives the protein CASSLSNGQEGDTQYF.

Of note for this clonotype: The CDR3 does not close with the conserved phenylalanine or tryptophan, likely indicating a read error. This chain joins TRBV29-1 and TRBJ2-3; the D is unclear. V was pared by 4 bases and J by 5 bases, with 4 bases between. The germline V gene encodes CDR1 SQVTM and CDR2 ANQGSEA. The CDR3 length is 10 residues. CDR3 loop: CSVGEDTQYL. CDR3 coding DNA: TGCAGCGTTGGAGAAGATACGCAGTATCTT.

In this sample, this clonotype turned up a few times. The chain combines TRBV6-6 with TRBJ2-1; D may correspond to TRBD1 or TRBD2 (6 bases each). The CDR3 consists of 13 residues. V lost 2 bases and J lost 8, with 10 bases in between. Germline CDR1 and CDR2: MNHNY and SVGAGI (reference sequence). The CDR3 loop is CASSYAGGYEQFF. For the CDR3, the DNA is TGTGCCAGCAGTTACGCCGGGGGCTATGAGCAGTTCTTC.

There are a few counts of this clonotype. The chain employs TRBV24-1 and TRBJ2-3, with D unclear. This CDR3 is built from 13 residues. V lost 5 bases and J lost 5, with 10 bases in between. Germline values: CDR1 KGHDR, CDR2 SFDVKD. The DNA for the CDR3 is TGTGCCACCAGTGCTGTCGTATTAGATACGCAGTATTTT. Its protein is CATSAVVLDTQYF.